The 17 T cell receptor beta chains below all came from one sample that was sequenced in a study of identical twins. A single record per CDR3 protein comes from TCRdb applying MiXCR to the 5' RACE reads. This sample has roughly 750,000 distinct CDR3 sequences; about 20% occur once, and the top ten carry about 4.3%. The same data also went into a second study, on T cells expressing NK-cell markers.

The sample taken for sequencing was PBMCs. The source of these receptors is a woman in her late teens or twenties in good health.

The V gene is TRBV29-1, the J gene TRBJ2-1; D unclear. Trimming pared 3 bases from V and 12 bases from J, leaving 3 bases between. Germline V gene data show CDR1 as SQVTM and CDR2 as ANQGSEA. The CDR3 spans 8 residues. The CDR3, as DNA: TGCAGCGTTGACCGGCAGTTCTTC. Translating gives CSVDRQFF.

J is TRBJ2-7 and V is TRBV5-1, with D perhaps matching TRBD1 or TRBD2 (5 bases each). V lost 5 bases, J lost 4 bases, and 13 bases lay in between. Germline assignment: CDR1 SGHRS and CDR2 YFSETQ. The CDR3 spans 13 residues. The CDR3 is CASRLRDGYEQYF. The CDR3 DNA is TGCGCCAGCAGACTCCGGGACGGGTACGAGCAGTACTTC.

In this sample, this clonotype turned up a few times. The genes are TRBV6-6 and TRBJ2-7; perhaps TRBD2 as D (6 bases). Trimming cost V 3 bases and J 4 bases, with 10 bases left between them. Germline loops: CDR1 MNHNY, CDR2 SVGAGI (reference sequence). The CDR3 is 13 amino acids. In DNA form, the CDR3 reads TGTGCCAGCAGTTATGGAGGGGATTACGAGCAGTACTTC. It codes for CASSYGGDYEQYF.

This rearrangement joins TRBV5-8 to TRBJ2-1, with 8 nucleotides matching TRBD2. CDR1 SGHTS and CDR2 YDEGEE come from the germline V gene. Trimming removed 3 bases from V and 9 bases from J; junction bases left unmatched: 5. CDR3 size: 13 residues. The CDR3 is CASSYQTSGEQFF. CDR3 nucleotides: TGTGCCAGCAGCTACCAAACTAGCGGTGAGCAGTTCTTC.

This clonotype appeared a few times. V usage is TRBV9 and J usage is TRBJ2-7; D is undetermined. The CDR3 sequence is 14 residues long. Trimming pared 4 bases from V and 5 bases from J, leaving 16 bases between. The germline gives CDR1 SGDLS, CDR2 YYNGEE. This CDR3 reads CASSRRLVGDEQYF. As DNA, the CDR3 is TGTGCCAGCAGCAGACGGTTGGTGGGTGACGAGCAGTACTTC.

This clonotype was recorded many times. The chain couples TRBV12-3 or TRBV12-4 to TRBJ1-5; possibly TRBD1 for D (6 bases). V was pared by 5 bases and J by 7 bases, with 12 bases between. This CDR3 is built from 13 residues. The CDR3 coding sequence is TGTGCCAGCAGTGGACTTAGGGGGCAGCCCCAGCATTTT. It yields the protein CASSGLRGQPQHF.

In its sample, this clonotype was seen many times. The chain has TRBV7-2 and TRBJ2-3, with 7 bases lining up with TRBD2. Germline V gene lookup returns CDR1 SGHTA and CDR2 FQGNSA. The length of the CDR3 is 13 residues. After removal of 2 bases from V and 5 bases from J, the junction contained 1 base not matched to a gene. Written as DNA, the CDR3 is TGTGCCAGCAGCTTACGGGAGGTAGATACGCAGTATTTT. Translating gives CASSLREVDTQYF.

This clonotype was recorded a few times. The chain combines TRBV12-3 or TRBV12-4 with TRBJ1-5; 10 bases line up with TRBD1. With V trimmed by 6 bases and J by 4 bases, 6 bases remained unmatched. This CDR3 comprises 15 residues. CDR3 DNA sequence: TGTGCCAGCAGAAAGCCGGGACAGGGGAATCAGCCCCAGCATTTT. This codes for CASRKPGQGNQPQHF.

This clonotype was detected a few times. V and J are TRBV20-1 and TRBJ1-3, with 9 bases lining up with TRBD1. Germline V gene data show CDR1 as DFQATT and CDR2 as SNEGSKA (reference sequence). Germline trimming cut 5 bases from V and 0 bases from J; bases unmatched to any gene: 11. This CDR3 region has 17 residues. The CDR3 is CSAGPVLDRGSGNTIYF. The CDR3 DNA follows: TGCAGTGCTGGGCCCGTGTTGGACAGGGGCTCTGGAAACACCATATATTTT.

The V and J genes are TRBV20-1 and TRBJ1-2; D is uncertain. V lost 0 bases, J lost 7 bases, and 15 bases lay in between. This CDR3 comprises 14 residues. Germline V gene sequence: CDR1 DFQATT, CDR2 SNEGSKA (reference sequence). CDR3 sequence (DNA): TGCAGTGCTAGAGATTCTATGGGTGTTTCTGGCTACACCTTC. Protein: CSARDSMGVSGYTF.

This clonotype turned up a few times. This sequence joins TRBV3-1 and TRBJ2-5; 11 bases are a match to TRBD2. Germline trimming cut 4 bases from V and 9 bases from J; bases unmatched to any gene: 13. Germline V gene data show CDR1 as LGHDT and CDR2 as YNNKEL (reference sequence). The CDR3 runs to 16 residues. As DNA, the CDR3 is TGTGCCAGCAGCCCCAACCCTGGGACTAGCGGATGGTCCCAGTACTTC. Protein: CASSPNPGTSGWSQYF.

The CDR3 reads CASRRGSGAGELFF. In DNA form, the CDR3 reads TGTGCCAGCAGGAGGGGGTCGGGAGCCGGGGAGCTGTTTTTT. The chain couples TRBV12-3 or TRBV12-4 to TRBJ2-2; D assignment may be TRBD1 or TRBD2 (6 bases each). The CDR3 spans 14 residues. V was pared by 6 bases and J by 6 bases, with 14 bases between.

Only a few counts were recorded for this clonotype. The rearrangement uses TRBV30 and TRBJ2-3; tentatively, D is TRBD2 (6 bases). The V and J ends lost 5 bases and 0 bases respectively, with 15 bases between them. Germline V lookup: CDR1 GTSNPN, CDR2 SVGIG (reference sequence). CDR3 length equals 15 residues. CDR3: CAWFHSGGSTDTQYF. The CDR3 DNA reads TGTGCCTGGTTCCATAGCGGAGGGAGCACAGATACGCAGTATTTT.

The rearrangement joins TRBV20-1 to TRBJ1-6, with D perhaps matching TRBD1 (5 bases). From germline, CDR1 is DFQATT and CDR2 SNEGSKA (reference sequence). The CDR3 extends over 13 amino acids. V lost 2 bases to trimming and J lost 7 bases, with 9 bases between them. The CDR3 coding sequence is TGCAGTGCTAGACAGGGCCGGAATTCACCCCTCCACTTT. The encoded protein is CSARQGRNSPLHF.

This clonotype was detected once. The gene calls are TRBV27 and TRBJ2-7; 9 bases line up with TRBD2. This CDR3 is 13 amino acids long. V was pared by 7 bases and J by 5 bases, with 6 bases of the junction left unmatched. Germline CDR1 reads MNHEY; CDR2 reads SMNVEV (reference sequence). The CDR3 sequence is CASMSGRINEQYF. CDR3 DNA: TGTGCCAGCATGAGCGGGAGGATCAACGAGCAGTACTTC.

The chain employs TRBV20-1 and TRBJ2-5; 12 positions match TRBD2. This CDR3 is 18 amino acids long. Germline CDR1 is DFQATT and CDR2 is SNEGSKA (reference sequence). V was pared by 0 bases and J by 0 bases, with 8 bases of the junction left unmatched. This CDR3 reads CSARDGTSGPGYQETQYF. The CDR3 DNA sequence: TGCAGTGCTAGAGATGGGACTAGCGGGCCCGGGTACCAAGAGACCCAGTACTTC.

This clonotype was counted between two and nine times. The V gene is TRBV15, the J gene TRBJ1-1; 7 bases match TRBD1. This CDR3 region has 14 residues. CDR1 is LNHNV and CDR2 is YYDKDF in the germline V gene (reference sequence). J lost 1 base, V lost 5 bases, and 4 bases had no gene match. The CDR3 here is CATSAHRGNTEAFF. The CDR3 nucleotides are TGTGCCACCAGCGCCCACAGGGGGAACACTGAAGCTTTCTTT.